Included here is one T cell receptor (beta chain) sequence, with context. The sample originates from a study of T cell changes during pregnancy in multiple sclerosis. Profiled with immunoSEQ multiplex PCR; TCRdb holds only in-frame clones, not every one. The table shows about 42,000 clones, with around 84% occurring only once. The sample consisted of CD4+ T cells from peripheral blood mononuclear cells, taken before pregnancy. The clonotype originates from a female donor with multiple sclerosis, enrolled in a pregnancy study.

The CDR3, as DNA: TGTGCCAGCAGTTACCGGCAAGAGACCCAGTACTTC. Translating it yields CASSYRQETQYF. The chain is built from TRBV6-5 and TRBJ2-5; D is ambiguous. Germline CDR1 reads MNHEY; CDR2 reads SVGAGI. V lost 2 bases to trimming and J lost 2 bases, with 3 bases between them. The CDR3 runs to 12 residues.